This record covers a single T cell receptor beta chain. Its cognate antigen is unknown. The data stem from a study of cytomegalovirus exposure and HLA in healthy donors. PCR used 60 Vbeta primers and 13 Jbeta primers. The data were produced by immunoSEQ multiplex PCR, yet TCRdb's version contains in-frame clones alone and is incomplete. The sample's table shows 70,000 or so clones. Trimming took 5 bases from V and 0 from J, leaving 7 bases between them. Germline CDR1 and CDR2: SGHTA and FQGNSA. CDR3 length: 14 residues. Study-level findings and limits: Specificity for CMV antigens was confirmed in vitro for three of the CMV-associated chains. Reports showed the classifier diagnosing cytomegalovirus status with high specificity and sensitivity.

The J gene is TRBJ2-2, the V gene TRBV7-2, with D possibly TRBD2 on 5 matching bases. Sequencing was performed on PBMCs. The source of this sequence is a boy aged 10-17 years in good health and CMV-seronegative. The CDR3 bases are TGTGCCAGCAGCCCGGGGACGAACACCGGGGAGCTGTTTTTT. Its protein product is CASSPGTNTGELFF.